Listed here are 2 T cell receptor beta chains from one sample, sequenced in a study of Tregs in tolerant kidney transplant recipients. Profiling relied on immunoSEQ multiplex PCR, and the TCRdb table lists in-frame clones only, not all of them. The sample shows 35,000 to 55,000 clones, less than 95% of them seen only once. Material: Tregs from blood. All receptors come from a human donor in good health.

This sequence joins TRBV4-1 and TRBJ1-6, with TRBD1 matching over 8 bases. This CDR3 comprises 17 residues. CDR1 MGHRA and CDR2 YSYEKL come from the germline V gene. J gave up 6 bases and V 0 bases, and 7 bases lay outside the gene matches. The CDR3 here is CASSQEGRTGINSPLHF. DNA for the CDR3: TGCGCCAGCAGCCAAGAAGGACGGACAGGGATTAATTCACCCCTCCACTTT.

The chain recombines TRBV6-5 with TRBJ1-2; D is unclear. Deletions cut 2 bases from V and 3 bases from J, with 7 bases between. The CDR3 consists of 13 residues. Germline loops: CDR1 MNHEY, CDR2 SVGAGI. CDR3 DNA sequence: TGTGCCAGCAGTTACGTGGCGGACTATGGCTACACCTTC. Amino acid sequence: CASSYVADYGYTF.